This TCR beta chain was sequenced during a study of spatial heterogeneity in lung cancer. Findings and caveats of the study: Whereas they appeared in blood less at follow-up, ubiquitous expanded tumor TCRs appeared there more at resection.

CDR3 length: 16 residues. Germline V gene sequence: CDR1 KGHSH, CDR2 LQKENI. Trimming pared 5 bases from V and 6 bases from J, leaving 23 bases between. This clonotype was counted between two and nine times. The antigen remains unidentified. TCRdb fed the 5' RACE reads into MiXCR, producing one record per CDR3 protein. The data show tens of thousands of distinct CDR3 sequences, roughly 15% seen once. The time point denotes: sample taken at primary tumor resection. V and J are TRBV18 and TRBJ2-7, with a tentative D call TRBD2 (5 bases). Material: PBMCs, obtained at surgery. This TCR came from a male donor with early-stage non-small cell lung cancer. The CDR3 nucleotides are TGTGCCAGCTCAGAGGGAGAGGTCCAAGCTGCGGGCGAGCAGTACTTC. Translation: CASSEGEVQAAGEQYF.